This TCR beta chain comes out of a study of T cells after yellow fever vaccination. On the study more broadly: Researchers used SMART-Seq v4 Ultra Low Input to prepare fractions that had low cell numbers.

The CDR3 extends over 12 amino acids. Germline V gene data show CDR1 as SEHNR and CDR2 as FQNEAQ (reference sequence). The V end was cut by 1 base, the J end by 7 bases, with 8 bases between. The 5'RACE template-switching step produced TCR cDNA and added a universal primer site and UMIs. Each CDR3 protein gets one entry after TCRdb re-called the 5' RACE reads with MiXCR. This table has 300,000 to 350,000 distinct CDR3 sequences, around 11% appearing once. Ten or more counts support this clonotype. Antigen specificity is unknown. The study's findings and limits: Most primary-vaccination clones reappeared after the booster (approximately 95% CD4, 88% CD8).

This chain links TRBV7-9 with TRBJ2-7; D gene ambiguous. The sequencing used CD4+ T cells sorted from PBMCs, collected 45 days after the yellow fever booster vaccination. This clonotype originated in a man aged 18 to 35 who received the YFV17D yellow fever vaccine. The CDR3 DNA is TGTGCCAGCAGCTTAGTAGGGCAAGAGCAGTACGTC. This codes for CASSLVGQEQYV.